The sequence of this T cell receptor (beta chain) was determined in a study of spatial heterogeneity in lung cancer. Overall study results and limits: When ubiquitous and regional expanded TCRs were counted, their numbers tracked ubiquitous and regional nonsynonymous mutations, respectively. Mutation tallies in tumors tracked expanded intratumoral alpha and beta TCR counts.

The germline V gene encodes CDR1 SGHRS and CDR2 YFSETQ. The CDR3 has 15 amino acids. J was trimmed by 6 bases and V by 6 bases; bases with no gene match: 7. Time point defined: sample taken at primary tumor resection. The approximately 69 donors had untreated early-stage non-small cell lung cancer. Unique molecular identifiers, one per molecule, were present on every TCR cDNA molecule. TCRdb reanalysed the 5' RACE reads using MiXCR and keeps one entry per CDR3 protein. The sample has approximately 4,900 distinct CDR3 sequences; around 13% are singletons. By frequency in the sample, this clonotype is medium-sized (0.01 to 0.1%). The antigen is not known.

The material was lung tumor tissue, obtained at surgery. The rearrangement uses TRBV5-1 and TRBJ2-2, with TRBD1 matching 11 bases. The sequence was obtained from a female donor with early-stage non-small cell lung cancer. As DNA, the CDR3 is TGCGCCAGCACCACCGGGACAGGGGGATCCGGGGAGCTGTTTTTT. It translates to CASTTGTGGSGELFF.